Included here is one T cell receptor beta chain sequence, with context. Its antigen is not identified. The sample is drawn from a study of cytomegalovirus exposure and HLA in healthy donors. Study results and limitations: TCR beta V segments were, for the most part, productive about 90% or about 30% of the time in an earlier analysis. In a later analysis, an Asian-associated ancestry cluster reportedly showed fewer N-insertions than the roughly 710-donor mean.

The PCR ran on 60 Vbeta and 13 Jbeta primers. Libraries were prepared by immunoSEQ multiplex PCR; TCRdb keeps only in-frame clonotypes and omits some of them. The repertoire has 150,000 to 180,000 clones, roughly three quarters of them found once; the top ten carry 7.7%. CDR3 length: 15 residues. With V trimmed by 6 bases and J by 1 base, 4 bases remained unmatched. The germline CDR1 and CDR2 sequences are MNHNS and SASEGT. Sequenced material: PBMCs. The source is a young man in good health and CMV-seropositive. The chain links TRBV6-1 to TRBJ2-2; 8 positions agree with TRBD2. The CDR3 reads CASSLGLGNTGELFF. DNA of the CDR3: TGTGCCAGCAGCTTGGGACTAGGGAACACCGGGGAGCTGTTTTTT.